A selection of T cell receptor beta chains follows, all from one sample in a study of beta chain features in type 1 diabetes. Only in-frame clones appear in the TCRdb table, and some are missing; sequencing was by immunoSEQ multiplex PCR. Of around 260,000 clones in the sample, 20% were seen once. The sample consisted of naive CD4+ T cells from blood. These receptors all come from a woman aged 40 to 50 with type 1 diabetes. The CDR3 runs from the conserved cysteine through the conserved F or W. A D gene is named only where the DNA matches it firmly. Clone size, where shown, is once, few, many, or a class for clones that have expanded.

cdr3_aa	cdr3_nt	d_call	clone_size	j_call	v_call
CASSVEALRLAGGYNEQFF	TGTGCCAGCAGCGTAGAAGCCCTCAGGCTAGCGGGAGGCTACAATGAGCAGTTCTTC	TRBD2	few	TRBJ2-1	TRBV9
CASSQTSGSNEQFF	TGTGCCAGTAGTCAGACTAGCGGGAGTAATGAGCAGTTCTTC	TRBD2	few	TRBJ2-1	TRBV19
CASSVARQGDYGYTF	TGTGCCAGCAGCGTGGCGAGACAGGGCGACTATGGCTACACCTTC	TRBD1	few	TRBJ1-2	TRBV9
CASSLQGELADTQYF	TGTGCCAGCAGCCTACAGGGTGAGCTCGCAGATACGCAGTATTTT	.	.	TRBJ2-3	TRBV6-5
CASSPGGQGISPLHF	TGTGCCAGCAGCCCCGGCGGACAGGGAATCTCACCCCTCCACTTT	TRBD1	.	TRBJ1-6	TRBV4-2
CASSLGPGTYEQYF	TGTGCCAGCAGCTTAGGTCCAGGAACCTACGAGCAGTACTTC	.	few	TRBJ2-7	TRBV7-3
CASRFTNRAGANVLTF	TGTGCCAGCAGATTTACGAACAGGGCTGGGGCCAACGTCCTGACTTTC	.	few	TRBJ2-6	TRBV7-9
CASSHPLALSSYNEQFF	TGTGCCAGCAGCCACCCACTAGCGCTTAGCTCCTACAATGAGCAGTTCTTC	TRBD2	.	TRBJ2-1	TRBV28
CSVEEVTGERSYEQYF	TGCAGCGTTGAAGAAGTCACAGGGGAGAGGTCCTACGAGCAGTACTTC	TRBD1	.	TRBJ2-7	TRBV29-1
CASSYDRAYGYTF	TGTGCCAGCAGTTACGACAGAGCATATGGCTACACCTTC	.	.	TRBJ1-2	TRBV6-5
CASSLGASGDLGAEQYF	TGTGCCAGCAGTTTAGGGGCTAGCGGGGACCTCGGCGCCGAGCAGTACTTC	TRBD2	few	TRBJ2-7	TRBV28
CASSPTNFPRMGGYTF	TGTGCCAGCAGTCCGACAAACTTTCCCCGGATGGGCGGCTACACCTTC	.	few	TRBJ1-2	TRBV11-2
CASSEALAGVSEQFF	TGTGCCAGCAGCGAAGCTCTAGCGGGAGTAAGTGAGCAGTTCTTC	TRBD2	.	TRBJ2-1	TRBV11-1
CASSGSGASSYNEQFF	TGTGCCAGCAGCGGAAGTGGGGCGAGCTCCTACAATGAGCAGTTCTTC	.	once	TRBJ2-1	TRBV5-4
CASSLGQGAGELFF	TGTGCCAGCAGCTTGGGACAGGGGGCCGGGGAGCTGTTTTTT	TRBD1	once	TRBJ2-2	TRBV5-4
CASSVQGNTEAFF	TGTGCCAGCAGCGTTCAGGGGAACACTGAAGCTTTCTTT	.	.	TRBJ1-1	TRBV7-2
CASESSYEQYF	TGTGCCAGCGAGAGCTCCTACGAGCAGTACTTC	.	.	TRBJ2-7	TRBV7-9
CASSTQGSNYGYTF	TGTGCCAGCAGTACACAGGGGTCCAACTATGGCTACACCTTC	TRBD1	.	TRBJ1-2	TRBV28
CASSLGLAGAYEQYF	TGTGCCAGCAGCTTGGGACTAGCGGGAGCCTACGAGCAGTACTTC	TRBD2	few	TRBJ2-7	TRBV7-2
CASSSGTGNQPQHF	TGTGCCAGCAGCAGCGGGACAGGAAATCAGCCCCAGCATTTT	TRBD1	.	TRBJ1-5	TRBV5-4
CASSVAADSYNEQFF	TGTGCCAGCAGCGTAGCGGCGGACTCCTACAATGAGCAGTTCTTC	.	.	TRBJ2-1	TRBV9
CASTGVGATDTQYF	TGTGCCAGCACGGGGGTTGGGGCCACAGATACGCAGTATTTT	.	.	TRBJ2-3	TRBV28
CASSEGGGFDEQFF	TGTGCCAGCAGCGAGGGAGGGGGATTCGATGAGCAGTTCTTC	.	.	TRBJ2-1	TRBV9
CAISGGQISTDTQYF	TGTGCCATCAGTGGAGGGCAAATAAGCACAGATACGCAGTATTTT	.	.	TRBJ2-3	TRBV10-3
CASSVQGNTEAFF	TGTGCCAGCAGCGTACAGGGGAACACTGAAGCTTTCTTT	.	few	TRBJ1-1	TRBV2
CASSRGQLEAFF	TGTGCCAGCAGCAGAGGACAGCTTGAAGCTTTCTTT	.	few	TRBJ1-1	TRBV7-8
CASSLESSYNEQFF	TGTGCCAGTTCGCTAGAGAGCTCCTACAATGAGCAGTTCTTC	.	few	TRBJ2-1	TRBV19
CAWSVGMTRQETQYF	TGTGCCTGGAGTGTAGGCATGACTAGGCAAGAGACCCAGTACTTC	.	few	TRBJ2-5	TRBV30
CASSLGLAGAPRDNEQFF	TGTGCCAGCAGCTTGGGGCTAGCGGGGGCCCCTAGGGACAATGAGCAGTTCTTC	TRBD2	.	TRBJ2-1	TRBV5-6
CASSLGTGPGEQYF	TGTGCCAGCAGTTTGGGGACAGGGCCAGGAGAGCAGTACTTC	TRBD1	.	TRBJ2-7	TRBV6-5
CAWSPQNTEAFF	TGTGCCTGGAGTCCACAGAACACTGAAGCTTTCTTT	.	.	TRBJ1-1	TRBV30